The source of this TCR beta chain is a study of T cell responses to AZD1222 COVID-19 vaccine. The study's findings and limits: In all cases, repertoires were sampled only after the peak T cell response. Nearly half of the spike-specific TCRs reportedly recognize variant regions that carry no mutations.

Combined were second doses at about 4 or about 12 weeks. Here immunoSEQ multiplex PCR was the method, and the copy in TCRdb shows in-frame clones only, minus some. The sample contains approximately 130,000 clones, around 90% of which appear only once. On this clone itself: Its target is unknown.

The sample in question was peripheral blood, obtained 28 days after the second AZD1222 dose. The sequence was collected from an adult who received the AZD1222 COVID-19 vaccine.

The CDR3 sequence is CAISESRDRGTYEQYF. CDR3 bases: TGTGCCATCAGTGAGTCAAGGGACAGGGGGACCTACGAGCAGTACTTC. The chain is built from TRBV10-3 and TRBJ2-7, with TRBD1 identical over 11 bases. The CDR3 has 16 amino acids. In germline, CDR1 is ENHRY, CDR2 SYGVKD. Germline trimming cut 0 bases from V and 2 bases from J; bases unmatched to any gene: 3.